This entry lists 5 T cell receptor beta chains sequenced from one sample in a study of identical twins. TCRdb analysed the 5' RACE reads with MiXCR anew, one entry per CDR3 protein. The sample contains about 200,000 distinct CDR3 sequences, less than 10% of which appear only once. The sample consisted of memory (CD45RO+) T cells sorted from blood. The receptors shown here come from a woman aged 18-30 years in good health.

With respect to this clonotype: The junction does not match germline at one end; this may be a read error. This sequence joins TRBV16 and TRBJ1-1; 7 bases line up with TRBD1. Germline loops: CDR1 KGHSY, CDR2 FQNENV. CDR3 length equals 14 residues. CDR3 DNA: TGTGCCAGCAGCCAAGGGACAGCTGACACTAAAGCTTTCTTT. Amino acids: CASSQGTADTKAFF.

The chain links TRBV7-2 to TRBJ2-4, with 15 bases matching TRBD2. This CDR3 has 17 amino acids. Trimming at V came to 5 bases and at J to 3 bases, leaving 5 bases not matched to a gene. The germline V gene encodes CDR1 SGHTA and CDR2 FQGNSA. CDR3 sequence reads: CASSRTSGGAGKNIQYF. CDR3 coding DNA: TGTGCCAGCAGCCGGACTAGCGGGGGGGCCGGCAAAAACATTCAGTACTTC.

In this sample, this clonotype turned up a few times. The V and J genes are TRBV12-3 or TRBV12-4 and TRBJ1-1, with 7 bases that match TRBD1. Unmatched junction bases numbered 8, after V lost 6 bases and J lost 7 bases. The CDR3 has 13 amino acids. CDR3 DNA sequence: TGTGCCAGCAGGGGACAGTCCGATCATGAAGCTTTCTTT. Residues: CASRGQSDHEAFF.

The V gene is TRBV6-1, the J gene TRBJ1-4; the match to TRBD1 covers 7 bases. Trimming removed 9 bases from V and 7 bases from J; junction bases left unmatched: 5. CDR1 MNHNS and CDR2 SASEGT come from the germline V gene. The CDR3 covers 12 residues. CDR3 sequence reads: CARYRGGEKLFF. As DNA, the CDR3 is TGTGCCAGATACAGGGGAGGTGAAAAACTGTTTTTT.

This clonotype was seen ten or more times. The chain joins TRBV12-3 or TRBV12-4 to TRBJ2-7, with D possibly TRBD2 on 5 matching bases. The CDR3 has 15 residues. Between the trimmed V and J ends, which lost 0 bases and 4 bases, there was a span of 13 bases. The CDR3: CASSLAGASLYEQYF. In DNA form, the CDR3 reads TGTGCCAGCAGTTTAGCGGGAGCTAGCTTATACGAGCAGTACTTC.